These T cell receptor beta chains were read from a single sample in a study of beta chain features in type 1 diabetes. Method: immunoSEQ multiplex PCR; TCRdb's copy keeps in-frame clones and lacks some. Of about 360,000 clones in the sample, around 13% were seen once. What was sequenced was naive CD4+ T cells from blood. The source is a man between 18 and 35 years old in good health. The CDR3 runs from the conserved cysteine through the conserved F or W. A D gene is named only where the DNA matches it firmly. Size tells how often a clone was seen (once, few, many) or the class of an expanded clone, and some rows leave it out.

>TRBJ2-3|few|TRBV30|.
TGTGCAGGGGGGGCTCACCTCACAGATACGCAGTATTTT
CAGGAHLTDTQYF
>TRBJ1-2|.|TRBV6-4|.
TGTGCCAGCAGAGATAGTAACTATGGCTACACCTTC
CASRDSNYGYTF
>TRBJ2-7|.|TRBV2|TRBD2
TGTGCCAGCGGCCTAGCGGGCTACTCCTACGAGCAGTACTTC
CASGLAGYSYEQYF
>TRBJ2-5|few|TRBV4-3|TRBD1
TGCGCCAGCAGCCAGCGGGACAGGGGAAGAGAGACCCAGTACTTC
CASSQRDRGRETQYF
>TRBJ1-2|.|TRBV7-9|.
TGTGCCAGCAGCCCCGGGGACTCGGCCTATGGCTACACCTTC
CASSPGDSAYGYTF
>TRBJ2-3|.|TRBV18|.
TGTGCCAGCTCACCACCGGGACTCCCCTCAGAGACGCAGTATTTT
CASSPPGLPSETQYF
>TRBJ2-7|.|TRBV7-3|TRBD2
TGTGCCAGCAGCTCATTAGCGGGACCCTACGAGCAGTACTTC
CASSSLAGPYEQYF
>TRBJ2-7|few|TRBV7-2|TRBD1
TGTGCCAGCAGACCGGGACAGGGCTGGGACGAGCAGTACTTC
CASRPGQGWDEQYF
>TRBJ2-1|.|TRBV7-2|TRBD1
TGTGCCAGCAGCTTTGGGACAGGGCGTGGGAGACAGCAGTTCTTC
CASSFGTGRGRQQFF
>TRBJ2-3|.|TRBV9|.
TGTGCCAGCAGCGTATCGACATCCACAGATACGCAGTATTTT
CASSVSTSTDTQYF
>TRBJ1-2|.|TRBV9|TRBD1
TGTGCCAGCAGCGTAGTTGGGGACAGCCTAGAAAACACCTTC
CASSVVGDSLENTF
>TRBJ1-5|.|TRBV18|.
TGTGCCAGCTCACCGTCAGGGTTATATAGCAATCAGCCCCAGCATTTT
CASSPSGLYSNQPQHF
>TRBJ1-4|.|TRBV29-1|.
TGCAGCGTTGGGACCGACAGAAATGAAAAACTGTTTTTT
CSVGTDRNEKLFF
>TRBJ1-1|few|TRBV7-9|.
TGTGCCAGCAGGTTAGAACTGTTTTTGAACACTGAAGCTTTCTTT
CASRLELFLNTEAFF
>TRBJ1-1|few|TRBV5-6|TRBD1
TGTGCCAGCAGCTTCCTTTCACAGGGGTCGACTGAAGCTTTCTTT
CASSFLSQGSTEAFF